The 22 T cell receptor beta chains below come from one sample, sequenced in a study of blood T cell repertoires in COVID-19. Profiling relied on immunoSEQ multiplex PCR, and the TCRdb table lists in-frame clones only, not all of them. The sample consists of tens of thousands of clones, 60% to 75% of them appearing once. The sequencing sample was made of peripheral blood. The origin of the receptors is a man aged 50 or older with active or convalescent COVID-19.

The rearrangement uses TRBV10-1 and TRBJ1-2, with 8 bases aligning to TRBD1. The J segment lost 3 bases and the V segment lost 4 bases, leaving 4 bases of the junction unmatched. The CDR3 covers 14 residues. Germline loops: CDR1 WNHNN, CDR2 SYGVQD (reference sequence). CDR3 region: CASSVTTGDYGYTF. CDR3 DNA: TGCGCCAGCAGTGTGACGACAGGGGACTATGGCTACACCTTC.

The CDR3 here is CASSLAGGGLETQYF. CDR3 nucleotide sequence: TGCGCCAGCAGCTTGGCCGGAGGAGGGTTAGAGACCCAGTACTTC. The genes are TRBV5-1 and TRBJ2-5; perhaps TRBD2 as D (6 bases). The CDR3 is made up of 15 amino acids. Looked up from germline, CDR1 is SGHRS and CDR2 is YFSETQ. Trimming pared 0 bases from V and 4 bases from J, leaving 13 bases between.

This sequence joins TRBV4-1 and TRBJ2-5, with 12 bases matching TRBD2. Germline V gene sequence: CDR1 MGHRA, CDR2 YSYEKL. The V gene end was trimmed by 2 bases and the J gene end by 3 bases; junction bases not matched to a gene: 1. The CDR3 is 15 amino acids. Written as DNA, the CDR3 is TGCGCCAGCAGCCAACGACTAGCGGGGGAAGAGACCCAGTACTTC. This gives the protein CASSQRLAGEETQYF.

This clone was seen a handful of times. V usage is TRBV9 and J usage is TRBJ1-6; 10 positions match TRBD1. The germline gives CDR1 SGDLS, CDR2 YYNGEE. The CDR3 covers 17 residues. The V gene end was trimmed by 0 bases and the J gene end by 9 bases; junction bases not matched to a gene: 9. This CDR3 is CASSVGTPTGGLSPLHF. In nucleotides, the CDR3 is TGTGCCAGCAGCGTAGGGACCCCGACAGGGGGCCTTTCACCCCTCCACTTT.

This chain connects TRBV29-1 to TRBJ1-2; 7 bases are shared with TRBD1. Germline trimming cut 4 bases from V and 6 bases from J; bases unmatched to any gene: 2. This CDR3 has 11 residues. Per the germline V gene, CDR1 is SQVTM and CDR2 is ANQGSEA. As DNA, the CDR3 is TGCAGCGTTGGAACAGGGGATGGCTACACCTTC. This translates into CSVGTGDGYTF.

The CDR3: CASSQNRQGVNYGYTF. The CDR3 DNA is TGCGCCAGCAGCCAGAACCGACAGGGGGTGAACTATGGCTACACCTTC. The chain employs TRBV4-3 and TRBJ1-2, with TRBD1 identical over 9 bases. Germline lookup yields CDR1 LGHNA and CDR2 YSLEER. Trimming at V came to 3 bases and at J to 2 bases, leaving 7 bases not matched to a gene. The length of the CDR3 is 16 residues.

The gene calls are TRBV7-8 and TRBJ1-1, with TRBD1 matching 10 bases. With 5 bases clipped from V and 6 bases from J, the junction kept 12 bases outside the gene matches. The CDR3 loop spans 16 amino acids. Per germline, CDR1 SGHVS and CDR2 FQNEAQ. The CDR3 sequence is CASSPRTGGGSSEAFF. CDR3 sequence (DNA): TGTGCCAGCAGCCCTCGGACAGGGGGAGGGAGTTCTGAAGCTTTCTTT.

The chain employs TRBV5-8 and TRBJ2-3, with TRBD2 identical over 12 bases. Germline trimming cut 4 bases from V and 3 bases from J; bases unmatched to any gene: 3. The CDR3 consists of 15 residues. Germline V gene data show CDR1 as SGHTS and CDR2 as YDEGEE. The CDR3 is CASSGGTSGTDTQYF. Here the CDR3 DNA reads TGTGCCAGCAGCGGAGGGACTAGCGGGACAGATACGCAGTATTTT. The full variable domain, with the rest looked up from reference TRBV5-8 and TRBJ2-3, is EAGVTQSPTHLIKTRGQQATLRCSPISGHTSVYWYQQALGLGLQFLLWYDEGEERNRGNFPPRFSGRQFPNYSSELNVNALELEDSALYLCASSGGTSGTDTQYFGPGTRLTVL.

The V gene is TRBV7-9, the J gene TRBJ1-2; D unclear. CDR1 and CDR2 (germline): SEHNR, FQNEAQ (reference sequence). The CDR3 is made up of 14 amino acids. Trimming cost V 4 bases and J 4 bases, with 13 bases left between them. CDR3 residues: CASSSGDRSYGYTF. Written as DNA, the CDR3 is TGTGCCAGCAGCTCCGGAGACCGTAGCTATGGCTACACCTTC.

V usage is TRBV7-2 and J usage is TRBJ1-2; tentative D call: TRBD1 (6 bases). Germline-derived CDR1 and CDR2 are SGHTA and FQGNSA. Between the trimmed V and J ends, which lost 5 bases and 5 bases, there was a span of 15 bases. CDR3 size: 14 residues. CDR3 nucleotides: TGTGCCAGCAGCCAGGGGATCAATTCGTATGGCTACACCTTC. Its protein is CASSQGINSYGYTF.

The rearrangement uses TRBV12-5 and TRBJ1-3; D gene unclear. Trimming took off 10 bases at V and 0 bases at J, with 7 bases between the two ends. The CDR3 has 12 residues. CDR1 is LGHNT, CDR2 FRNRAP, per germline. The CDR3 DNA sequence: TGTGCTACACTGAGCTCTGGAAACACCATATATTTT. Protein product: CATLSSGNTIYF.

This chain joins TRBV14 and TRBJ1-5; no reliable D call. CDR3 length equals 14 residues. V dropped 0 bases and J dropped 8 bases, with 11 bases sitting between them. From germline, CDR1 is SGHDN and CDR2 FVKESK. The CDR3 is CASSQDHAAKPQHF. In DNA, the CDR3 is TGTGCCAGCAGCCAAGATCATGCCGCGAAGCCCCAGCATTTT.

This chain connects TRBV19 to TRBJ2-1, with 10 bases lining up with TRBD1. The V segment lost 3 bases and the J segment 3 bases; nucleotides outside the gene matches: 5. Per germline, CDR1 LNHDA and CDR2 SQIVND (reference sequence). The CDR3 length is 16 residues. The CDR3 region has the DNA TGTGCCAGTAGTATCAGACAGGGGGCGAACTACAATGAGCAGTTCTTC. This sequence encodes CASSIRQGANYNEQFF.

The chain recombines TRBV5-6 with TRBJ1-1; 7 bases match TRBD1. Germline lookup yields CDR1 SGHDT and CDR2 YYEEEE. This CDR3 is built from 14 residues. J lost 2 bases, V lost 2 bases, and 3 bases had no gene match. CDR3 bases: TGTGCCAGCAGCTTAACAGGGGCTAACACTGAAGCTTTCTTT. It codes for CASSLTGANTEAFF. The variable domain in full, completed from reference TRBV5-6 and TRBJ1-1, reads DAGVTQSPTHLIKTRGQQVTLRCSPKSGHDTVSWYQQALGQGPQFIFQYYEEEERQRGNFPDRFSGHQFPNYSSELNVNALLLGDSALYLCASSLTGANTEAFFGQGTRLTVV.

This clone came up a few times. CDR3 protein: CAISESSLAGPNQPQHF. CDR3 sequence (DNA): TGTGCCATCAGTGAGTCGTCGCTGGCAGGCCCCAATCAGCCCCAGCATTTT. The chain combines TRBV10-3 with TRBJ1-5; D remains ambiguous. The CDR3 runs 17 residues. V lost 0 bases, J lost 3 bases, and 15 bases lay in between. CDR1 is ENHRY and CDR2 is SYGVKD in the germline V gene.

The V call is TRBV6-2 or TRBV6-3, the J call TRBJ2-7; 7 bases fit TRBD2. The CDR3 spans 12 residues. The V gene end was trimmed by 5 bases and the J gene end by 6 bases; junction bases not matched to a gene: 4. The germline CDR1 and CDR2 sequences are MNHEY and SVGEGT. CDR3 in DNA: TGTGCCAGCAGTCGGGGGGTTGGCGAGCAGTACTTC. As protein: CASSRGVGEQYF.

The chain combines TRBV6-5 with TRBJ1-2; weak D call: TRBD1 (5 bases). Trimming took off 11 bases at V and 5 bases at J, with 18 bases between the two ends. Germline lookup yields CDR1 MNHEY and CDR2 SVGAGI. The CDR3 totals 13 residues. For the CDR3, the DNA is TGTGCCGTAAGGGCTATCCAGGGATATGGCTACACCTTC. Protein product: CAVRAIQGYGYTF.

This chain links TRBV3-1 (or the pseudogene TRBV3-2) with TRBJ1-1; 8 nucleotides agree with TRBD1. CDR3 length: 14 amino acids. Trimming took 5 bases from V and 5 from J; bases not matched to a gene: 7. Germline V CDR1 and CDR2: LGHDT, YNNKEL (reference sequence). CDR3 residues: CASSVDRDGTEAFF. CDR3 sequence (DNA): TGTGCCAGCAGCGTGGACAGGGATGGAACTGAAGCTTTCTTT.

The chain is built from TRBV19 and TRBJ1-4, with D maybe TRBD1 (5 bases). CDR3 length: 14 residues. The germline V gene has CDR1 LNHDA and CDR2 SQIVND (reference sequence). Trimming pared 2 bases from V and 8 bases from J, leaving 12 bases between. In DNA form, the CDR3 reads TGTGCCAGTAGTATACAGGGTGCGAAGGAAAAACTGTTTTTT. Translation: CASSIQGAKEKLFF. The full variable domain, with the rest looked up from reference TRBV19 and TRBJ1-4, is DGGITQSPKYLFRKEGQNVTLSCEQNLNHDAMYWYRQDPGQGLRLIYYSQIVNDFQKGDIAEGYSVSREKKESFPLTVTSAQKNPTAFYLCASSIQGAKEKLFFGSGTQLSVL.

The V and J genes are TRBV19 and TRBJ1-3, with 8 bases lining up with TRBD1. Germline V CDR1 and CDR2: LNHDA, SQIVND (reference sequence). Trimming took 8 bases from V and 0 from J; bases not matched to a gene: 3. This CDR3 is built from 14 residues. The CDR3 here is CASGTGLSGNTIYF. CDR3 bases: TGTGCCAGTGGGACAGGCCTCTCTGGAAACACCATATATTTT.

This clone has a handful of counts. The J gene is TRBJ1-6, the V gene TRBV5-5; TRBD1 is a possible D gene (6 bases). V lost 4 bases and J lost 9, with 8 bases in between. Germline V CDR1 and CDR2: SGHKS, YYEKEE (reference sequence). The CDR3 runs 12 residues. CDR3 sequence reads: CASSTGISPLHF. CDR3 nucleotides: TGTGCCAGCAGCACAGGGATTTCACCCCTCCACTTT.

The chain recombines TRBV21-1 with TRBJ1-1. TRBV21-1 is a known pseudogene. The CDR3 is 15 residues long. CDR3 residues: CASSIWEWEYTEAFF. In DNA, the CDR3 is TGTGCCAGCAGCATATGGGAATGGGAGTACACTGAAGCTTTCTTT.